The clone carrying this T cell receptor (beta chain) has a handful of counts. The sample is drawn from a study of patients and donors after allogeneic stem cell transplantation. J was trimmed by 7 bases and V by 5 bases; bases with no gene match: 6. This CDR3 is built from 15 residues. Using its own MiXCR run on the RT-PCR reads, TCRdb lists one record per CDR3 protein. The sample lists about 960,000 distinct CDR3 sequences, under 20% occurring once. The specimen sequenced was blood, either unsorted or a sorted T cell fraction (not recorded which). The sequence derives from a human donor who was either an allogeneic HSCT recipient or a stem cell or donor lymphocyte infusion donor (not recorded which). It is not recorded whose cells these are; they may come from a transplant donor. The chain uses TRBV12-3 or TRBV12-4 and TRBJ2-5, with TRBD2 matching over 14 bases. The CDR3 DNA reads as TGTGCCAGCAGTGTGACTAGCGGGGGGGCGGTGACCCAGTACTTC. Translated: CASSVTSGGAVTQYF.